This TCR beta chain was found in a study of T cells in Graves' hyperthyroidism and ophthalmopathy. This CDR3 comprises 13 residues. With 5 bases clipped from V and 4 bases from J, the junction kept 5 bases outside the gene matches. Germline V gives CDR1 DFQATT, CDR2 SNEGSKA (reference sequence). Amplified regions were TCR beta CDR3 sequences from RNA transcripts. First-round RT-PCR with HTBI primers amplified the TCR CDR3 region. One entry per CDR3 protein results from TCRdb running MiXCR on the multiplex PCR reads. The data contain 250,000 to 350,000 distinct CDR3 sequences, 16% of them singletons. There are many counts of this clonotype.

Material: blood. This TCR derives from a man aged 25-45 years with Graves' hyperthyroidism. The chain has TRBV20-1 and TRBJ2-3, with 8 bases fitting TRBD1. The CDR3 is CSAGAGGADTQYF. The CDR3 coding sequence is TGCAGTGCTGGAGCAGGGGGCGCAGATACGCAGTATTTT.